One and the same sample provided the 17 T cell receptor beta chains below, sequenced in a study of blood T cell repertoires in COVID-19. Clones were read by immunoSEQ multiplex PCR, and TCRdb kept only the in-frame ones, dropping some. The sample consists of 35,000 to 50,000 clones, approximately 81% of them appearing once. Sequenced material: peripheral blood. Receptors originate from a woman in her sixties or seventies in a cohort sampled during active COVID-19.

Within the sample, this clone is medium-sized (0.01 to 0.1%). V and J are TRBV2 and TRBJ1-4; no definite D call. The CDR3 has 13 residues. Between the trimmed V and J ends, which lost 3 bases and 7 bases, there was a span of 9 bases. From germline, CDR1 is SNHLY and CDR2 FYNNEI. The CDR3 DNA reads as TGTGCCAGCAGTGAGAGGGAGGTTGAAAAACTGTTTTTT. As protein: CASSEREVEKLFF.

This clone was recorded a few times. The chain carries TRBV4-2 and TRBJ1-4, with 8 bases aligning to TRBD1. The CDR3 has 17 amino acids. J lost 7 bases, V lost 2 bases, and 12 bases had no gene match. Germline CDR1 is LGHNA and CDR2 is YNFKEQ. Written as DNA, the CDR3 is TGTGCCAGCAGCCAACACCCTCAGGGGGCCGGGGGTGAAAAACTGTTTTTT. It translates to CASSQHPQGAGGEKLFF.

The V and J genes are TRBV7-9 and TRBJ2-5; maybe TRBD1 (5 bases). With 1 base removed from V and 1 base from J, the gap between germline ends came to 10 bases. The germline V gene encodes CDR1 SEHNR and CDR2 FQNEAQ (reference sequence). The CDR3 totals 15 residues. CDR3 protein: CASSLVGPGQETQYF. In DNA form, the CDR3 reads TGTGCCAGCAGCTTAGTGGGGCCCGGCCAAGAGACCCAGTACTTC. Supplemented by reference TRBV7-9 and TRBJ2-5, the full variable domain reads DTGVSQNPRHKITKRGQNVTFRCDPISEHNRLYWYRQTLGQGPEFLTYFQNEAQLEKSRLLSDRFSAERPKGSFSTLEIQRTEQGDSAMYLCASSLVGPGQETQYFGPGTRLLVL.

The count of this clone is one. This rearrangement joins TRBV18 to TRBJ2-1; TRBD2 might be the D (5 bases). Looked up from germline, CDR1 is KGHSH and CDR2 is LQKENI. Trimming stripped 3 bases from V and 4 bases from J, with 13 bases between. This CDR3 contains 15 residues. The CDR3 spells CASSPDSQTYNEQFF. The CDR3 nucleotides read TGTGCCAGCTCACCGGACTCCCAAACTTACAATGAGCAGTTCTTC.

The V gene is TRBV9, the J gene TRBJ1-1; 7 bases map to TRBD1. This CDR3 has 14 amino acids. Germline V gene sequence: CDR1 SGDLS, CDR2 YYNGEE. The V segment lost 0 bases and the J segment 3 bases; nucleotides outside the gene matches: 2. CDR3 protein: CASSVGQGHTEAFF. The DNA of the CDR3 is TGTGCCAGCAGCGTAGGACAGGGCCACACTGAAGCTTTCTTT.

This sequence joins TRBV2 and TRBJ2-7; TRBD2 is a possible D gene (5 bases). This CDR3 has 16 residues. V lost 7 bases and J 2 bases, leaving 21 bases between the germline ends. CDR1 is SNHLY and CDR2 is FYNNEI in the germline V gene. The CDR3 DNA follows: TGTGCCAGCACCGAGGTTATTACTAGAGGACCCTACGAGCAGTACTTC. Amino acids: CASTEVITRGPYEQYF.

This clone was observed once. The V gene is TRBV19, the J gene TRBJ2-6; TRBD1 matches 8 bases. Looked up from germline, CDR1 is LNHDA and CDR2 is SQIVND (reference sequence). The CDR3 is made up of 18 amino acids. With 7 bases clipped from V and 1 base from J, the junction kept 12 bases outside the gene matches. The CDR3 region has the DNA TGTGCCAGTACCCATCTAGGACAGGGAAATTCTGGGGCCAACGTCCTGACTTTC. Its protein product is CASTHLGQGNSGANVLTF.

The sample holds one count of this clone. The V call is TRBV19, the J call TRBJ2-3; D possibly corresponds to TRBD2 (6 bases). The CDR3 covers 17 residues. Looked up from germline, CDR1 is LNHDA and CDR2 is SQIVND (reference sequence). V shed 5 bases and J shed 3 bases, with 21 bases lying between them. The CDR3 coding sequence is TGTGCCAGTAGTCCACCTCCTCGGAGGGAGGAAACAGATACGCAGTATTTT. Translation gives CASSPPPRREETDTQYF.

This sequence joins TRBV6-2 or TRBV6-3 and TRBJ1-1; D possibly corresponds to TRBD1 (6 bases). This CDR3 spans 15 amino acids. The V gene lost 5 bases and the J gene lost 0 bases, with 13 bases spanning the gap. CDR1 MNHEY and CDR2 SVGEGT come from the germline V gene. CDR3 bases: TGTGCCAGCAGTCCCGGCAGGGGCCTGAACACTGAAGCTTTCTTT. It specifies CASSPGRGLNTEAFF.

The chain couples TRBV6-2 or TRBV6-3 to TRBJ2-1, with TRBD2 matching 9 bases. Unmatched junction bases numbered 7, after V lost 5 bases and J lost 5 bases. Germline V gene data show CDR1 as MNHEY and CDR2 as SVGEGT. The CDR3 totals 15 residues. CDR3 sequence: CASSPGTSLNNEQFF. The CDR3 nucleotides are TGTGCCAGCAGTCCCGGGACTAGCCTCAACAATGAGCAGTTCTTC.

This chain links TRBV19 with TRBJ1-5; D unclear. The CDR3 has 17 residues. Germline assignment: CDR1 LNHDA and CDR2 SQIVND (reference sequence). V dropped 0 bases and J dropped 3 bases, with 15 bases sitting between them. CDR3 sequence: CASSIDPRRRLNQPQHF. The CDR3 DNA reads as TGTGCCAGTAGTATAGACCCCCGTAGGAGGCTCAATCAGCCCCAGCATTTT.

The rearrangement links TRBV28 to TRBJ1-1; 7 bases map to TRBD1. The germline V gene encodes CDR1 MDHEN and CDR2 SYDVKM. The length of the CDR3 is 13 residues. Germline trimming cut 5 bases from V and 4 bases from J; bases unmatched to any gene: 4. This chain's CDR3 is CASSVQGSTEAFF. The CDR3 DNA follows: TGTGCCAGCAGTGTACAGGGGAGCACTGAAGCTTTCTTT.

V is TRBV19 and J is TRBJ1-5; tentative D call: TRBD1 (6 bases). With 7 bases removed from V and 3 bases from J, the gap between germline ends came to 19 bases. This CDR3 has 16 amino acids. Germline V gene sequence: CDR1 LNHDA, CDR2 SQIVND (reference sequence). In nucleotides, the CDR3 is TGTGCCAGTACCCTCGTAGGGACACTTAACAATCAGCCCCAGCATTTT. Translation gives CASTLVGTLNNQPQHF.

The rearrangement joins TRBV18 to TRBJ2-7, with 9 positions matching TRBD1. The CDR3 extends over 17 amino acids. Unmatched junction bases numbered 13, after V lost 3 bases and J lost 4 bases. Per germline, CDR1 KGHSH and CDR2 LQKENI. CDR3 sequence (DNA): TGTGCCAGCTCACCCGCACTTGGGGACAGGGTTCTGTACGAGCAGTACTTC. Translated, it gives CASSPALGDRVLYEQYF.

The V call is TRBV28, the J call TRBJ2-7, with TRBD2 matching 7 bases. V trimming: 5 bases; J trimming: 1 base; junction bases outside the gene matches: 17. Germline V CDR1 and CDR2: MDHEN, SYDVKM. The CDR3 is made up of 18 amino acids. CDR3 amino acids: CASSPPRLALEISYEQYF. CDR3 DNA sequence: TGTGCCAGCAGTCCTCCGAGACTAGCCCTTGAAATTTCCTACGAGCAGTACTTC.

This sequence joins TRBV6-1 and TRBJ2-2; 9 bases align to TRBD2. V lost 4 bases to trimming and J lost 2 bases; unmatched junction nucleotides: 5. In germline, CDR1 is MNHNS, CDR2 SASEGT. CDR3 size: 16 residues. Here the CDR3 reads CASSGGGRANTGELFF. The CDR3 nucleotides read TGTGCCAGCAGTGGAGGCGGGAGGGCAAACACCGGGGAGCTGTTTTTT.

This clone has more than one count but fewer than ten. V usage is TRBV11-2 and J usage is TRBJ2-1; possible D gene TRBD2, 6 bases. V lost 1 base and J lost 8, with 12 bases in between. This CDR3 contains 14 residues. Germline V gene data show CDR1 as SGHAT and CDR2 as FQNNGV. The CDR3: CASSLGGDAYEQFF. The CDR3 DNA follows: TGTGCCAGCAGCTTAGGGGGGGACGCCTATGAGCAGTTCTTC.